This T cell receptor beta chain was identified in a study of cytomegalovirus exposure and HLA in healthy donors. Germline V CDR1 and CDR2: MGHRA, YSYEKL. The CDR3 extends over 15 amino acids. With V trimmed by 3 bases and J by 8 bases, 8 bases remained unmatched. The PCR contained 60 Vbeta and 13 Jbeta primers. Here immunoSEQ multiplex PCR was the method, and the copy in TCRdb shows in-frame clones only, minus some. Here the sample spans 95,000 to 110,000 clones, 76% being singletons. A few counts support this clone. Its antigen is unidentified. Study-level results: Later analysis suggested most CMV-associated TCR beta chains were HLA-restricted. In a later analysis, TCR beta V- and J-gene trimming showed a link to a missense DCLRE1C variant. Later, an analysis found that common viral pathogens appeared to be linked with several of the most significant clusters. TRBV6-2, TRBV6-3 and some other V segments were excluded as indistinguishable.

Sequencing was carried out using PBMCs. The receptor comes from a woman aged 18-29 years in good health and CMV-seropositive. The V gene is TRBV4-1, the J gene TRBJ1-4; 8 bases agree with TRBD1. CDR3 region: CASSHLTGVGEKLFF. Written as DNA, the CDR3 is TGCGCCAGCAGCCACCTGACAGGGGTTGGAGAAAAACTGTTTTTT.